The rows below give T cell receptor beta chains drawn from one sample of a study of T cells in Graves' hyperthyroidism and ophthalmopathy. TCRdb recomputed calls from the multiplex PCR reads with MiXCR, one row per CDR3 protein. This sample has about 720,000 distinct CDR3 sequences, with roughly 17% found just once. The sequenced material came from blood. The receptors stem from a man aged 18 to 29 with Graves' hyperthyroidism. The CDR3 runs from the conserved cysteine through the conserved F or W. D genes are given only for firm matches. Some rows have no size entry. The others give once, few or many, or a class for an expanded clone.

.,many,TRBJ2-5,TRBV29-1,CSVTQGRDYQETQYF,TGCAGCGTGACCCAGGGACGAGATTACCAAGAGACCCAGTACTTC
.,few,TRBJ2-3,TRBV29-1,CSVEGRLMGTQYF,TGCAGCGTTGAAGGACGGTTGATGGGTACGCAGTATTTT
TRBD2,.,TRBJ2-2,TRBV3-1,CASSLLGLAAGELFF,TGTGCCAGCAGCCTCCTAGGACTAGCGGCCGGGGAGCTGTTTTTT
.,few,TRBJ1-1,TRBV5-5,CASRRRGGDTEAFF,TGTGCCAGCAGAAGACGGGGGGGGGACACTGAAGCTTTCTTT
TRBD2,few,TRBJ2-1,TRBV7-9,CASSLAVLAGYNEQFF,TGTGCCAGCAGCTTAGCGGTACTAGCGGGATACAATGAGCAGTTCTTC
TRBD1,few,TRBJ1-1,TRBV11-1,CASSLGQGDRSAFF,TGTGCCAGCAGCTTGGGACAGGGGGACCGTTCGGCTTTCTTT
.,few,TRBJ1-4,TRBV7-6,CASSYYRAPNEKLFF,TGTGCCAGCAGCTACTACAGGGCCCCTAATGAAAAACTGTTTTTT
.,many,TRBJ1-5,TRBV6-1,CAVHRLSNQPQHF,TGTGCCGTCCACAGGTTGAGCAATCAGCCCCAGCATTTT
TRBD2,many,TRBJ2-1,TRBV10-3,CAISVTAGADEQFF,TGTGCCATCTCCGTGACAGCGGGGGCTGATGAGCAGTTCTTC
.,.,TRBJ2-2,TRBV30,CAWRVNTGELFF,TGTGCCTGGAGAGTTAACACCGGGGAGCTGTTTTTT
TRBD2,many,TRBJ2-1,TRBV20-1,CSLAGVGNEQFF,TGCAGCTTAGCGGGAGTGGGAAATGAGCAGTTCTTC
.,many,TRBJ1-4,TRBV3-1,CASSQDTDRGGEMNEKLFF,TGTGCCAGCAGCCAAGACACGGATCGAGGGGGGGAAATGAATGAAAAACTGTTTTTT
.,few,TRBJ1-1,TRBV29-1,CSSEGAEAFF,TGCAGCTCCGAAGGGGCTGAAGCTTTCTTT
.,.,TRBJ2-7,TRBV29-1,CSVVIRGGLYEQYF,TGCAGCGTTGTTATTAGGGGGGGTTTGTACGAGCAGTACTTC
.,few,TRBJ1-1,TRBV20-1,CSARTPAPGLLNTEAFF,TGCAGTGCTAGAACCCCCGCTCCGGGACTTCTGAACACTGAAGCTTTCTTT